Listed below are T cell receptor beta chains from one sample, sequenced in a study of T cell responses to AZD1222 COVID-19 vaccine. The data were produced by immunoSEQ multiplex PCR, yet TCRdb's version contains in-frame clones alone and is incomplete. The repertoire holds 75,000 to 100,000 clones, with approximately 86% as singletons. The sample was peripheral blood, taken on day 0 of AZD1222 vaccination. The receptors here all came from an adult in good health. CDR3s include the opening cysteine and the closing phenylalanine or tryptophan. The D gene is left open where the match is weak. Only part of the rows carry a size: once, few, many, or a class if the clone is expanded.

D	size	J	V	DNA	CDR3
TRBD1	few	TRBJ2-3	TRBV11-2	TGTGCCAGCAGCACGCGAACAGGGGATTTCGGGCAGTATTTT	CASSTRTGDFGQYF
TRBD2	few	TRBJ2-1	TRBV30	TGTGCCTGGAGTGTACTAGCGGGGTATGAGCAGTTCTTC	CAWSVLAGYEQFF
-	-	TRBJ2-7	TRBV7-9	TGTGCCAGCAGCTCAAACCCCGCCGGCTCTACCTACGAGCAGTACTTC	CASSSNPAGSTYEQYF
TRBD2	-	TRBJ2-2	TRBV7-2	TGTGCCAGCAGCGCAAGGGGACGTCTAGCGGGAGGAGGTGGGGAGCTGTTTTTT	CASSARGRLAGGGGELFF
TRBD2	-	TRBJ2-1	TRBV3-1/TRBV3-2	TGTGCCAGCAGCCAAAGCGGGGGAATCGACAATGAGCAGTTCTTC	CASSQSGGIDNEQFF
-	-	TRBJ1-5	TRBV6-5	TGTGCCAGCACCTTAATGGTCGAACAGCCCCAGCATTTT	CASTLMVEQPQHF
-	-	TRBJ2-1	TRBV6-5	TGTGCCAGCAGTTACCAGGGCAGACCCCACTACAATGAGCAGTTCTTC	CASSYQGRPHYNEQFF
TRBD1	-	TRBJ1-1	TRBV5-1	TGCGCCAGCAGCTTATGGACAGGGGGGAACACTGAAGCTTTCTTT	CASSLWTGGNTEAFF
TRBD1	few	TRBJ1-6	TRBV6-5	TGTGCCAGCAACCCGGGACAGGACAATTCACCCCTCCACTTT	CASNPGQDNSPLHF
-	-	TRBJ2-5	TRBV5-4	TGTGCCAGCAGCCTGGAACCGGGGACCCAGTACTTC	CASSLEPGTQYF
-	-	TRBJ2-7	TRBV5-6	TGTGCCAGCAGCACGACAGATACCTACGAGCAGTACTTC	CASSTTDTYEQYF
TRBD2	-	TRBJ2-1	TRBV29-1	TGCAGCGTTGAGTGGGGGACTAGCGGCTACAATGAGCAGTTCTTC	CSVEWGTSGYNEQFF
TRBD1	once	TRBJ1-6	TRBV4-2	TGTGCCAGCAGCCTAGAAGGACAGGGAGGGAGCTCCTATAATTCACCCCTCCACTTT	CASSLEGQGGSSYNSPLHF
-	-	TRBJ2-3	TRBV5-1	TGCGCCAGCAGCGGCCAAGACTCTAGCACAGATACGCAGTATTTT	CASSGQDSSTDTQYF
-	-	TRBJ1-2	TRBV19	TGTGCCAGTAGTTCCGGGACGTGGGACTACACCTTC	CASSSGTWDYTF
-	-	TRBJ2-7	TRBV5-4	TGTGCCAGCAGCTTGGGGCACGGGAGCTCCTACGAGCAGTACTTC	CASSLGHGSSYEQYF
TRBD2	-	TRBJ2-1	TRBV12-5	TGTGCTAGTGGTTTGGGACTAGCTAGGGATGAGCAGTTCTTC	CASGLGLARDEQFF
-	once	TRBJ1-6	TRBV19	TGTGCCAGTAGTCGGCGGGACAAGAATTCACCCCTCCACTTT	CASSRRDKNSPLHF
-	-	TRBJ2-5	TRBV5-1	TGCGCCAGCAGCTTGGCGAGTTCGTACGCCTCAGAGACCCAGTACTTC	CASSLASSYASETQYF
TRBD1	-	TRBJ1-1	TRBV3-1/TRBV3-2	TGTGCCAGCAGCCCGACAGGGGTTGAAGCTTTCTTT	CASSPTGVEAFF
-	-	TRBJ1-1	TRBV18	TGTGCCAGCTCACCCCCAAACAGCTACATGAACACTGAAGCTTTCTTT	CASSPPNSYMNTEAFF